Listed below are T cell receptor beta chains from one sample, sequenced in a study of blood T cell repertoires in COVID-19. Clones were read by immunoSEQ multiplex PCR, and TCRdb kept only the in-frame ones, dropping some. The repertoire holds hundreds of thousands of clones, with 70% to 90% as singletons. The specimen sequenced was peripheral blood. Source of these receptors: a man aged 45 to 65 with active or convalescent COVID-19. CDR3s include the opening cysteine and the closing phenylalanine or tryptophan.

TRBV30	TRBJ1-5	CAWSRTDRTDGEPQHF
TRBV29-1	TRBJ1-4	CSVLDWGGADEKLFF
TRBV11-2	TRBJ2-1	CASSPLSAGGLQFF
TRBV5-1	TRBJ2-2	CASSLGTSGSGELFF
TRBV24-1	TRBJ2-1	CATSDPGPHNEQFF
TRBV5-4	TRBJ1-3	CASSLQGNTIYF
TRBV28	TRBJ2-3	CASSFADTQYF
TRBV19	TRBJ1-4	CASSPRGWENEKLFF
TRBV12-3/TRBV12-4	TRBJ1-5	CASSLTGNQPQHF
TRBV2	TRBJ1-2	CASSEDSYGYTF
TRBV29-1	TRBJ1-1	CSVDEGVTFF
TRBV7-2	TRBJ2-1	CASSEQTLAGNEQFF
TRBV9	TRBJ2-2	CASSVVSNTGELFF